The sequence of this T cell receptor (beta chain) was determined in a study of T cells in Graves' hyperthyroidism and ophthalmopathy. Study-level findings and limits: Most expanded thyroid clonotypes above 0.001 recurred in blood. Model predictions of ophthalmopathy came a median around 6.5 months before onset.

In its sample, this clonotype was seen a few times. What it binds is unknown. Since a much larger clone is just one base distant, this may be a read error. This CDR3 region has 12 residues. V gave up 6 bases and J gave up 0 bases, with 5 bases separating them. Ophthalmopathy in the patients scored at least 3 on Clinical Activity Score and at least 4 on NOSPECS grade, lasting under 3 months. Any patient presenting with uncontrolled infection, other autoimmune disease, pregnancy or lactation was left out. Amplification of TCR beta CDR3 regions was performed using RNA transcripts as template. The HTBI primer set was used in a first-round RT-PCR of the TCR CDR3. TCRdb reanalysed the multiplex PCR reads using MiXCR and keeps one entry per CDR3 protein. Of around 400,000 distinct CDR3 sequences listed, 12% to 15% are singletons.

The sequencing sample was made of blood. The chain couples TRBV12-3 or TRBV12-4 to TRBJ1-1; D is ambiguous. The sequence was collected from a woman aged 55-69 years with Graves' ophthalmopathy. CDR3 coding DNA: TGTGCCAGCAGGCCGGTGAACACTGAAGCTTTCTTT. It encodes CASRPVNTEAFF.